The 19 T cell receptor beta chains below were found in one sample sequenced in a study of early T cells in non-severe SARS-CoV-2 infection. TCRdb independently ran MiXCR on the 5' RACE reads; one entry per CDR3 protein. The sample has more than 85,000 distinct CDR3 sequences, around a sixth seen once. The sample comprised whole blood. These receptors originate from an adult who was a healthcare worker with PCR-confirmed SARS-CoV-2 infection or an uninfected control (not recorded which).

This clonotype has a single count. V and J are TRBV10-2 and TRBJ1-1; D not resolved. The CDR3 has 13 amino acids. Trimming left V 5 bases short and J 0 bases short, with 7 bases between. Per the germline V gene, CDR1 is WSHSY and CDR2 is SAAADI. This CDR3 is CASSHQLNTEAFF. The CDR3 nucleotides read TGCGCCAGCAGTCATCAGTTGAACACTGAAGCTTTCTTT.

V gene TRBV28 combines with J gene TRBJ2-7, with TRBD1 identical over 9 bases. From germline, CDR1 is MDHEN and CDR2 SYDVKM. The V segment lost 3 bases and the J segment 5 bases; nucleotides outside the gene matches: 8. The CDR3 contains 15 residues. The CDR3 DNA reads as TGTGCCAGCAGTTTTGTGGGACAGGGTTTAGACGAGCAGTACTTC. This translates into CASSFVGQGLDEQYF.

The table lists this clonotype with many counts. This chain links TRBV20-1 with TRBJ2-5; D remains ambiguous. This CDR3 has 11 residues. Per the germline V gene, CDR1 is DFQATT and CDR2 is SNEGSKA (reference sequence). Trimming removed 3 bases at V and 7 bases at J, with 9 bases between. The CDR3 DNA sequence: TGCAGTGCTAGTGGTGCAGGGACCCAGTACTTC. Translating gives CSASGAGTQYF.

This clonotype has more than one count but fewer than ten. The chain uses TRBV20-1 and TRBJ2-1; 15 nucleotides agree with TRBD2. Germline V CDR1 and CDR2: DFQATT, SNEGSKA (reference sequence). This CDR3 contains 18 residues. Losses at the gene ends were 5 bases for V and 3 bases for J; bases not matched to a gene: 11. The CDR3 DNA sequence: TGCAGTGCTCCTAGGACTAGCGGGGGGGGAGACTTCTACAATGAGCAGTTCTTC. It specifies CSAPRTSGGGDFYNEQFF.

The chain joins TRBV9 to TRBJ2-5; 9 positions match TRBD1. V was pared by 1 base and J by 7 bases, with 5 bases of the junction left unmatched. The length of the CDR3 is 14 residues. The V gene's germline CDR1 is SGDLS and CDR2 YYNGEE. This CDR3 reads CASSVTGGRGTQYF. CDR3 nucleotide sequence: TGTGCCAGCAGCGTAACAGGGGGCCGGGGGACCCAGTACTTC.

CDR3 bases: TGTGCCAGCAGCTTATTGGGGGACTACCTTCGCGATGAGCAGTTCTTC. Translating gives CASSLLGDYLRDEQFF. The V call is TRBV11-2, the J call TRBJ2-1, with TRBD2 identical over 7 bases. This CDR3 spans 16 amino acids. V lost 2 bases, J lost 8 bases, and 12 bases stayed unmatched. CDR1 SGHAT and CDR2 FQNNGV come from the germline V gene.

In its sample, this clonotype was seen a few times. V and J are TRBV3-1 and TRBJ1-4; D is undetermined. This CDR3 is built from 12 residues. Germline V gene sequence: CDR1 LGHDT, CDR2 YNNKEL (reference sequence). Trimming left V 5 bases short and J 8 bases short, with 9 bases between. The CDR3 loop reads CASSVRKEKLFF. The CDR3 region has the DNA TGTGCCAGCAGCGTACGCAAAGAAAAACTGTTTTTT.

This clonotype was detected a few times. This CDR3 reads CASSYPPPGTLEFF. CDR3 bases: TGTGCCAGCAGTTACCCCCCCCCGGGCACGTTGGAGTTCTTC. The rearrangement links TRBV6-2 or TRBV6-3 to TRBJ2-1; D is unclear. Germline V gives CDR1 MNHEY, CDR2 SVGEGT. The CDR3 contains 14 residues. Trimming cost V 2 bases and J 14 bases, with 19 bases left between them.

The V and J genes are TRBV28 and TRBJ2-4; D is possibly TRBD2 (6 bases). This CDR3 is built from 16 residues. The ends were cut back, 5 bases at V and 0 bases at J, with 14 bases in the middle. Germline assignment: CDR1 MDHEN and CDR2 SYDVKM. The CDR3: CASSGLAEVAKNIQYF. The CDR3 DNA is TGTGCCAGCAGTGGATTAGCGGAGGTAGCCAAAAACATTCAGTACTTC.

V and J are TRBV7-9 and TRBJ1-3; no firm D call. The CDR3 is made up of 14 amino acids. CDR1 is SEHNR and CDR2 is FQNEAQ in the germline V gene (reference sequence). V was pared by 3 bases and J by 4 bases, with 10 bases between. The CDR3 coding sequence is TGTGCCAGCAGCTTTCCGGATCAAGGAAACACCATATATTTT. Translation gives CASSFPDQGNTIYF.

This clonotype was seen ten or more times. J is TRBJ2-5 and V is TRBV14; possibly TRBD1 for D (6 bases). CDR3 length equals 13 residues. In germline, CDR1 is SGHDN, CDR2 FVKESK. V lost 7 bases to trimming and J lost 2 bases, with 11 bases between them. CDR3 sequence: CASNPRGQETQYF. The CDR3 nucleotides are TGTGCCAGCAACCCAAGGGGGCAAGAGACCCAGTACTTC.

This clonotype was picked up many times. V and J are TRBV5-1 and TRBJ1-5; 7 bases map to TRBD1. V gave up 1 base and J gave up 0 bases; unmatched junction bases: 4. Looked up from germline, CDR1 is SGHRS and CDR2 is YFSETQ. CDR3 length equals 16 residues. Written as DNA, the CDR3 is TGCGCCAGCAGCTTGTCAGGGACAGCTAGCAATCAGCCCCAGCATTTT. Its protein product is CASSLSGTASNQPQHF.

This clonotype has only a few counts. The chain uses TRBV7-8 and TRBJ2-3; 13 nucleotides agree with TRBD2. V lost 7 bases and J lost 8; bases outside the gene matches: 12. The germline gives CDR1 SGHVS, CDR2 FQNEAQ. The CDR3 sequence is 16 residues long. This CDR3 is CASTPGTSGKIGTQYF. The CDR3 region has the DNA TGTGCCAGCACCCCCGGGACTAGCGGGAAAATTGGTACGCAGTATTTT.

The chain employs TRBV20-1 and TRBJ2-5; no reliable D call. The CDR3 consists of 10 residues. Germline V gene lookup returns CDR1 DFQATT and CDR2 SNEGSKA (reference sequence). The V end lost 4 bases, the J end lost 13 bases, and 13 bases lay between the germline ends. The CDR3 nucleotides are TGCAGTGCTACGCAAGGACCACCGTACTTC. Translated: CSATQGPPYF.

This clonotype was observed at least ten times. This chain links TRBV6-5 with TRBJ1-2, with 7 bases matching TRBD1. J lost 3 bases, V lost 0 bases, and 7 bases had no gene match. Germline V lookup: CDR1 MNHEY, CDR2 SVGAGI. The length of the CDR3 is 16 residues. Here the CDR3 reads CASSYSNVGTDYGYTF. The CDR3 nucleotides are TGTGCCAGCAGTTACTCGAATGTAGGGACAGACTATGGCTACACCTTC.

This clonotype was observed a handful of times. This chain joins TRBV20-1 and TRBJ2-1, with 9 bases lining up with TRBD2. Trimming cost V 3 bases and J 3 bases; bases outside gene matches: 9. The CDR3 is made up of 16 amino acids. CDR1 is DFQATT, CDR2 SNEGSKA, per germline (reference sequence). The CDR3 region is CSASPIAGDVYNEQFF. CDR3 in DNA: TGCAGTGCTAGTCCCATAGCGGGAGATGTCTACAATGAGCAGTTCTTC.

This clonotype has ten or more counts. CDR3 bases: TGCAGCGTTGTCCCACTAGCGGGGGCCTACGAGCAGTACTTC. Its translation is CSVVPLAGAYEQYF. This chain connects TRBV29-1 to TRBJ2-7; 11 nucleotides align to TRBD2. The CDR3 is 14 residues long. From germline, CDR1 is SQVTM and CDR2 ANQGSEA. The V gene end was trimmed by 4 bases and the J gene end by 2 bases; junction bases not matched to a gene: 4.

This clonotype was found a few times. V usage is TRBV28 and J usage is TRBJ2-2, with D hard to call. Germline V gives CDR1 MDHEN, CDR2 SYDVKM. V was pared by 6 bases and J by 0 bases, with 8 bases between. The CDR3 loop spans 14 amino acids. The chain's CDR3 is CASSLMANTGELFF. The CDR3, as DNA: TGTGCCAGCAGCCTAATGGCGAACACCGGGGAGCTGTTTTTT.

This clonotype was counted a few times. This chain links TRBV20-1 with TRBJ2-3; the D is unclear. The CDR3 extends over 14 amino acids. The V end was cut by 1 base, the J end by 6 bases, with 14 bases between. The germline V gene has CDR1 DFQATT and CDR2 SNEGSKA (reference sequence). CDR3 sequence reads: CSARASRLIDTQYF. The CDR3 bases are TGCAGTGCTAGAGCATCCCGACTCATCGATACGCAGTATTTT.